Each of the 16 T cell receptor beta chains below was sequenced from the same sample in a study of blood T cell repertoires in COVID-19. Assay used: immunoSEQ multiplex PCR; TCRdb lists only in-frame clones, some missing. The sample lists nearly 250,000 clones; 85% were seen once. What was sequenced was PBMCs or T cells enriched from blood (not recorded which). These receptors were obtained from a woman aged 45-60 years with acute COVID-19.

This rearrangement joins TRBV3-1 (or the pseudogene TRBV3-2) to TRBJ1-2; TRBD1 matches at 10 bases. The CDR3 totals 15 residues. Germline V CDR1 and CDR2: LGHDT, YNNKEL (reference sequence). V was clipped by 1 base and J by 8 bases; unmatched bases: 7. The CDR3 DNA is TGTGCCAGCAGCCAAGCAGAGACAGGGGGCAGGGGCTACACCTTC. Amino acids: CASSQAETGGRGYTF.

The chain employs TRBV18 and TRBJ1-4; weak D call: TRBD1 (5 bases). Germline loops: CDR1 KGHSH, CDR2 LQKENI. Trimming removed 3 bases at V and 8 bases at J, with 19 bases between. The CDR3 loop spans 16 amino acids. CDR3 in DNA: TGTGCCAGCTCACCCCGAGGTACAGGCCCTAGGGAAAAACTGTTTTTT. Translated: CASSPRGTGPREKLFF.

The chain uses TRBV19 and TRBJ1-5; tentative D call: TRBD1 (5 bases). V was clipped by 7 bases and J by 4 bases, with 17 bases between them. The germline V gene has CDR1 LNHDA and CDR2 SQIVND (reference sequence). The CDR3 has 15 residues. As DNA, the CDR3 is TGTGCCAGTAAAGGGAGTAGTGGGGGGAATCAGCCCCAGCATTTT. Translation: CASKGSSGGNQPQHF.

CDR3 in amino acids: CATAGGKSTDTQYF. For the CDR3, the DNA is TGTGCCACGGCGGGGGGCAAAAGCACAGATACGCAGTATTTT. The gene calls are TRBV5-4 and TRBJ2-3; 8 bases agree with TRBD2. In germline, CDR1 is SGHNT, CDR2 YYREEE (reference sequence). Trimming took 9 bases from V and 0 from J; bases not matched to a gene: 6. The CDR3 is 14 amino acids.

The rearrangement uses TRBV7-9 and TRBJ2-7; a weak D match, TRBD2 (7 bases). This CDR3 spans 16 amino acids. CDR1 and CDR2 from the germline V gene are SEHNR and FQNEAQ (reference sequence). With 1 base removed from V and 4 bases from J, the gap between germline ends came to 17 bases. For the CDR3, the DNA is TGTGCCAGCAGCTTAGTCGGGGGGACACTGGATTACGAGCAGTACTTC. Translating it yields CASSLVGGTLDYEQYF.

The chain links TRBV28 to TRBJ2-7; TRBD1 is a possible D gene (6 bases). V lost 2 bases, J lost 5 bases, and 13 bases lay in between. The CDR3 is made up of 14 amino acids. CDR1 MDHEN and CDR2 SYDVKM come from the germline V gene. CDR3 bases: TGTGCCAGCAGTTTACGTCAGGGGTTCCACGAGCAGTACTTC. Translated: CASSLRQGFHEQYF.

The CDR3 is CASSQRTGRANEKLFF. The CDR3 DNA follows: TGTGCCAGCAGCCAACGGACAGGCCGGGCTAATGAAAAACTGTTTTTT. The V call is TRBV7-8, the J call TRBJ1-4; 7 bases are a match to TRBD1. The CDR3 extends over 16 amino acids. V lost 5 bases and J lost 3; bases outside the gene matches: 9. CDR1 and CDR2 from the germline V gene are SGHVS and FQNEAQ.

The CDR3 is CATSSPTGAEETQYF. The CDR3 coding sequence is TGTGCCACCAGCAGTCCAACAGGGGCGGAGGAGACCCAGTACTTC. This sequence joins TRBV15 and TRBJ2-5; TRBD1 matches 7 bases. Germline-derived CDR1 and CDR2 are LNHNV and YYDKDF (reference sequence). The trim removed 3 bases at V and 5 bases at J, leaving 9 bases unmatched. The CDR3 contains 15 residues.

CDR3 protein: CAIASRDTTNYGYTF. CDR3 nucleotide sequence: TGTGCCATCGCCTCCCGGGACACAACTAACTATGGCTACACCTTC. V usage is TRBV10-3 and J usage is TRBJ1-2, with D perhaps matching TRBD1 (6 bases). Deletions cut 8 bases from V and 0 bases from J, with 16 bases between. This CDR3 region has 15 residues. Germline V gene data show CDR1 as ENHRY and CDR2 as SYGVKD.

This clone showed up just a few times. The V gene is TRBV4-1, the J gene TRBJ2-5; no firm D call. V lost 2 bases, J lost 2 bases, and 9 bases lay in between. The CDR3 is made up of 14 amino acids. Germline CDR1 is MGHRA and CDR2 is YSYEKL. In DNA, the CDR3 is TGCGCCAGCAGCCAACCCAGACAACAAGAGACCCAGTACTTC. This codes for CASSQPRQQETQYF.

For the CDR3, the DNA is TGTGCCAGCAGCTTAGGGCAGGCTCACACTGAAGCTTTCTTT. This codes for CASSLGQAHTEAFF. This chain uses TRBV7-9 with TRBJ1-1; D gene unclear. This CDR3 spans 14 amino acids. Germline V lookup: CDR1 SEHNR, CDR2 FQNEAQ (reference sequence). V was pared by 1 base and J by 3 bases, with 9 bases between.

The V call is TRBV19, the J call TRBJ1-1, with 7 bases identical to TRBD1. V dropped 7 bases and J dropped 11; count of bases not matched to a gene: 16. The germline gives CDR1 LNHDA, CDR2 SQIVND (reference sequence). The CDR3 is 14 residues long. The CDR3 DNA is TGTGCCAGTACCCAGACAGGGTATCGTGAAGGGGCTTTCTTT. Residues: CASTQTGYREGAFF.

This sequence joins TRBV5-6 and TRBJ1-2; D may be TRBD1 (5 bases). Trimming took off 3 bases at V and 5 bases at J, with 17 bases between the two ends. The CDR3 sequence is 15 residues long. CDR1 and CDR2 from the germline V gene are SGHDT and YYEEEE. CDR3 bases: TGTGCCAGCAGCTCGGGTACGACAGCACTGTATGGCTACACCTTC. Translated: CASSSGTTALYGYTF.

CDR3 DNA sequence: TGTGCCAGCAGCACGGACAGGGGTGGTCCTAACTATGGCTACACCTTC. Encoded protein: CASSTDRGGPNYGYTF. The rearrangement joins TRBV6-2 or TRBV6-3 to TRBJ1-2, with TRBD1 matching over 9 bases. Germline V gives CDR1 MNHEY, CDR2 SVGEGT. The CDR3 runs 16 residues. V lost 6 bases, J lost 0 bases, and 8 bases stayed unmatched.

The chain joins TRBV5-1 to TRBJ1-6; 7 bases align to TRBD1. The CDR3 is 15 amino acids. Looked up from germline, CDR1 is SGHRS and CDR2 is YFSETQ. V was clipped by 2 bases and J by 5 bases; unmatched bases: 4. CDR3 bases: TGCGCCAGCAGCTTAGCCGGGACAGATAATTCACCCCTCCACTTT. Its protein is CASSLAGTDNSPLHF.

The chain joins TRBV6-1 to TRBJ1-5; D unclear. Germline V gene sequence: CDR1 MNHNS, CDR2 SASEGT. Trimming shortened V by 1 base and J by 1 base, and 8 bases separated the two germline ends. The CDR3 length is 15 residues. CDR3 sequence: CASSEVGGSNQPQHF. The DNA for the CDR3 is TGTGCCAGCAGTGAAGTGGGAGGAAGCAATCAGCCCCAGCATTTT.